This TCR beta chain was retrieved from a study of tumor and adjacent non-tumor tissue in lung cancer listed by TCRdb under 2018. About the investigation overall: Patients with adenocarcinoma (roughly 12), squamous cell carcinoma (2) and small cell lung cancer (1) were included in the cohort. Ages among the 15 or so patients ranged from roughly 30 to 76 years, there were roughly ten men and 5 women, and disease was at TNM stage I to III. Sequencing produced 130,000,000 or so productive TCRbeta reads in total, an average of around 4.2 million reads per sample. Bulk TCRbeta repertoires were compared between lung tumor tissue and matched distant non-tumor lung tissue obtained from about 16 lung cancer patients. A few dozen paired specimens, one tumor and one normal lung sample per patient, were profiled by TCRbeta CDR3 sequencing. Summary of the overall study and its limitations: Because peripheral blood was not sequenced, the blood TCRbeta repertoires of the lung cancer patients in the study went unexamined. Only about 14 patients were in the cohort, and the authors stated that larger samples and more detailed clinical data are needed. Significantly higher TCR diversity (inverse Simpson) was observed in tumor tissue than in normal lung tissue (around 450 vs 150, P = 0.0075, Mann-Whitney U test). In normal lung, the top 100 clones accounted for a significantly larger cumulative share of the repertoire than in tumor tissue. Neither the sequencing platform nor unique molecular identifiers are mentioned in the methods. Significantly higher TCR diversity was found in younger patients, and higher tumor TCR diversity was associated with shorter overall and disease-free survival.

V loses 0 bases at its end and J loses 10 bases; junction bases beyond the gene matches: 7. Taken from cysteine to phenylalanine, the CDR3 has 16 residues. Of all the DNA, just the CDR3 is kept, 48 bases in frame from base 1. The germline V gene yields SGDLS for CDR1 and YYNGEE for CDR2. A note on this clonotype: The target of this receptor is not known. It has no much larger one-base neighbor in the sample; base qualities were not kept.

RNA was extracted from bulk unsorted tissue and checked for quality with a NanoDrop ND-1000 and an Agilent 2100. Donors were newly diagnosed lung cancer patients admitted for thoracic surgery in China between August and November 2014, without prior chemotherapy. Patients who had received previous radiotherapy or chemotherapy, or who had another concurrent cancer, were excluded from the study. Pieces of surgical tissue measuring roughly 1-2 cm3 were kept in RNAlater solution and stored at -80 degrees C until use. The method was multiplex PCR. Sequenced on an Illumina HiSeq 2500. TCRbeta libraries were built by three rounds of nested PCR using primers (Table S4), following protocols modified from ARM-PCR. Before sequencing, PCR products of 200-500 bp were cut from the gel and purified using the QIAquick gel extraction kit. Regarding the original processing steps: Reads were cleaned with Trimmomatic, merged with FLASH into complete CDR3 sequences, and assigned to V(D)J germline segments with MiTCR. Clonal diversity was calculated as the inverse Simpson's index using VDJtools. In-frame sequences without a premature stop codon were defined as productive reads. TCRdb itself trimmed the public reads at Q25 with fastp, ran MiXCR and retained productive beta chains. All rows with the same CDR3 protein become a single entry with the most common DNA and genes. The V and J calls come from TCRdb's annotation, not from the publication. This sample gives 200,000 to 250,000 distinct CDR3 sequences in total; 60% to 75% of them show up just once. 25% of the sample lies in the top ten.

The sample comprised lung tumor tissue. This clonotype originated in a man in his sixties with non-small cell lung cancer. The chain uses TRBV9 and TRBJ2-1; 13 nucleotides in the junction match TRBD2. The DNA sequence is TGTGCCAGCAGCGTAGACGTTGGACTAGCGGGAGTCGAGCAGTTCTTC. This codes for CASSVDVGLAGVEQFF.